This T cell receptor beta chain derives from a study of cytomegalovirus exposure and HLA in healthy donors. Findings of the study overall: In a later analysis, a genetic analysis reported fewer productive-TCR N-insertions in an Asian-associated ancestry cluster than the cohort average. In a later analysis, several top co-occurrence clusters appeared linked to parvovirus B19, influenza, CMV and Epstein-Barr virus. Rates of TCR association differed by HLA locus in a later analysis, with DRB1 highest and HLA-C lowest.

Among the donors, all were healthy bone marrow donors. V dropped 0 bases and J dropped 2; count of bases not matched to a gene: 2. CDR1 SGHRS and CDR2 YFSETQ come from the germline V gene. The CDR3 contains 15 residues. For this clone: What it binds is not known.

The PCR made use of 60 Vbeta and 13 Jbeta primers. Measured with immunoSEQ multiplex PCR; TCRdb has only the in-frame clones, and not every one. The sample lists about 160,000 clones, approximately 90% occurring once. The sample comprised PBMCs. The chain employs TRBV5-1 and TRBJ1-2; 9 bases map to TRBD1. The TCR comes from a woman aged 30 to 39 in good health and CMV-seronegative. CDR3 bases: TGCGCCAGCAGCTTGGAAACAGGGGGCAACTATGGCTACACCTTC. This encodes CASSLETGGNYGYTF.